This note documents a single T cell receptor beta chain sequence. Original processing notes: From reference gene primer amplification, estimates of nucleated cell counts were derived. Sequenced by immunoSEQ multiplex PCR; TCRdb stores in-frame clones only, minus some. V, J and clone size reflect that table, while D and trimming were determined from the DNA. The table lists tens of thousands of clones, 88% of them singletons, with more than 20% in the top ten. V was clipped by 1 base and J by 7 bases, with 13 bases between them. The CDR3 contains 15 residues. Germline V gives CDR1 LNHNV, CDR2 YYDKDF (reference sequence). This entry belongs to a study of blood T cell repertoires in COVID-19. On the study more broadly: Samples came from the United States, Italy and Spain, spanning acute and convalescent COVID-19.

Input material: peripheral blood. The chain recombines TRBV15 with TRBJ1-4; no firm D call. The receptor's source is a woman older than 75 with active or convalescent COVID-19. The CDR3 sequence is CATSRASPRLEKLFF. CDR3 nucleotides: TGTGCCACCAGCAGAGCAAGCCCCAGGCTTGAAAAACTGTTTTTT.